This T cell receptor beta chain emerged from a study of response to subunit inactivated influenza vaccine. Regarding the study as a whole: Each seasonal influenza vaccination recruits few new T cells, the authors suggested.

Germline loops: CDR1 SGHTA, CDR2 FQGNSA. V shed 5 bases and J shed 3 bases, with 10 bases lying between them. This CDR3 has 14 amino acids. Details on this clonotype: Its antigen is as yet unknown.

Via MiXCR, TCRdb re-called the RT-PCR reads, giving one row per CDR3 protein. The sample has about 650,000 distinct CDR3 sequences; around 15% are singletons. The clonotype comes from a man between 45 and 60 years old who received an inactivated influenza vaccine. The V gene is TRBV7-2, the J gene TRBJ2-2; maybe TRBD1 (5 bases). The material was PBMCs from blood, obtained 14 to 15 days before vaccination. In nucleotides, the CDR3 is TGTGCCAGCAGCCTAGGGGTTTACACCGGGGAGCTGTTTTTT. Its translation: CASSLGVYTGELFF.